These T cell receptor beta chains were read from a single sample in a study of CD8+ T cells in alopecia areata. Assay used: immunoSEQ multiplex PCR; TCRdb lists only in-frame clones, some missing. The sample yields some 210,000 clones, roughly 66% seen once. Sequencing used CD4+ T cells sorted from blood, obtained at week 44, from a patient treated with tofacitinib. These receptors were collected from a human donor with alopecia areata. CDR3s include the opening cysteine and the closing phenylalanine or tryptophan. Clone size is stated in some rows and not others, as once, few, many or a class when expanded.

TRBV7-8,NA,CASGRDSNQPQHF
TRBV9,few,CASSALMNTEAFF
TRBV7-9,few,CASSLPDGRKINQPQHF
TRBV5-1,NA,CASSLETANSPLHF
TRBV14,few,CASSPQPISYNSPLHF
TRBV2,NA,CASSGQGLLQETQYF
TRBV29-1,NA,CSVGLRGFNEKLFF
TRBV5-1,NA,CASSLGNTGELFF
TRBV6-1,NA,CASTPTTISGYEQYF
TRBV5-1,NA,CASSPGRRIAGNTEAFF
TRBV29-1,NA,CSVDEAVHEAFF
TRBV6-4,NA,CASSEGMNTEAFF
TRBV30,NA,CAWSAGAYADTQYF
TRBV19,NA,CASSPRTGNSPLHF
TRBV5-6,NA,CASSGTDRDNGYTF
TRBV7-2,NA,CASSLRIEQYF
TRBV29-1,few,CSVGQANNEQFF
TRBV29-1,NA,CSVEDRSQGETQYF
TRBV14,NA,CASSRFRDTTYGYTF
TRBV29-1,NA,CSVGQGNYGYTF
TRBV29-1,NA,CSVVSDGNEKLFF
TRBV5-1,few,CASQPSGGRYEQYF
TRBV4-2,NA,CASSQDPYGYTF
TRBV7-2,NA,CASKARALNIEAFF
TRBV29-1,NA,CSATTVAAKNIQYF
TRBV19,NA,CASNGGLSYGYTF
TRBV5-1,once,CASSDTGELFF
TRBV25-1,NA,CASSQLGTGEDYGYTF
TRBV6-6,NA,CASRFTDTQYF
TRBV4-1,NA,CASSLSSGTGEHLYYEQYF
TRBV5-1,NA,CASSLRHSLNTEAFF
TRBV5-1,NA,CASSLEGSSNEKLFF
TRBV5-6,NA,CASSRRASDRTDTQYF
TRBV4-3,few,CASSFRGESTDTQYF
TRBV30,NA,CAWSTTVKNIQYF
TRBV2,NA,CASSEEYRGTLHF
TRBV5-6,NA,CASNPGLAGGTGTDTQYF
TRBV5-1,NA,CASSSVLGTYEQYF
TRBV30,NA,CAWKGMNTEAFF
TRBV5-4,few,CASSLAPPRLGGNSPLHF
TRBV7-3,NA,CASSPGQGALPGYTF
TRBV6-6,NA,CASTFAGNTEAFF
TRBV4-1,NA,CASSGQTGRRSSYNEQFF
TRBV29-1,once,CSVEARGSGGPYEQYF
TRBV4-3,few,CASSHSGTATYGYTF
TRBV14,NA,CASSRTVNYGYTF
TRBV29-1,few,CSVRKGAGNTEAFF
TRBV7-2,NA,CASSPRQGANYGYTF
TRBV7-3,NA,CASSLGQGSTEAFF
TRBV30,NA,CAWNRGNEKLFF
TRBV5-6,few,CASSSEFEAFF